The 5 T cell receptor beta chains given below trace back to one sample, sequenced in a study of shared clonotypes between healthy human individuals. The repertoire was sequenced with immunoSEQ multiplex PCR; TCRdb's copy has only in-frame clones and lacks some. This table has some 1,600,000 clones, under 99% appearing once. The sequenced material came from naive CD4+ T cells sorted from blood. Subset defined: CD45RA+ positively selected. These receptor sequences come from a man aged 25 to 40 in good health.

As DNA, the CDR3 is TGCGCCAGCAGTGCGGGAGGGGCCTACGAGCAGTACTTC. It is translated as CASSAGGAYEQYF. This chain links TRBV10-1 with TRBJ2-7, with 8 nucleotides matching TRBD2. The germline gives CDR1 WNHNN, CDR2 SYGVQD (reference sequence). The CDR3 extends over 13 amino acids. J lost 2 bases, V lost 4 bases, and 1 base had no gene match.

The chain joins TRBV5-3 to TRBJ2-1; 13 bases fit TRBD2. TRBV5-3 is flagged as an ORF with uncertain function. The CDR3 length is 15 residues. The ends lost 8 bases at V and 5 bases at J; junction bases unmatched: 7. For the CDR3, the DNA is TGTGCCAGCAGCGCAGGACTAGCGGGAGACAATGAGCAGTTCTTC. Amino acids: CASSAGLAGDNEQFF.

The chain employs TRBV5-1 and TRBJ2-7; perhaps D is TRBD1 or TRBD2 (5 bases each). V was pared by 4 bases and J by 4 bases, with 18 bases between. Germline V lookup: CDR1 SGHRS, CDR2 YFSETQ. The CDR3 consists of 15 residues. The CDR3 is CASSLLTGTEYEQYF. The CDR3 region has the DNA TGCGCCAGCAGCCTACTAACCGGGACGGAGTACGAGCAGTACTTC.

The rearrangement links TRBV27 to TRBJ2-2; possible D gene TRBD1, 5 bases. Trimming took off 5 bases at V and 8 bases at J, with 15 bases between the two ends. Germline values: CDR1 MNHEY, CDR2 SMNVEV (reference sequence). CDR3 size: 14 residues. CDR3 bases: TGTGCCAGCAGTATGAATCAGGGTGAGGGGGAGCTGTTTTTT. Residues: CASSMNQGEGELFF.

The J gene is TRBJ2-5, the V gene TRBV5-1, with D unclear. The ends were cut back, 7 bases at V and 0 bases at J, with 16 bases in the middle. The CDR3 has 15 residues. CDR1 and CDR2 (germline): SGHRS, YFSETQ. The CDR3: CASANPLGNQETQYF. CDR3 in DNA: TGCGCCAGCGCCAACCCCCTAGGGAACCAAGAGACCCAGTACTTC.